This T cell receptor (beta chain) was profiled in a study of vaccination and CD4 T cells after COVID-19. Sequence data for DNA of cultured CD4+ T cells were generated by the Oncomine TCR Beta short-read assay. TCRdb re-called the PCR reads with MiXCR, one entry per CDR3 protein. This sample has tens of thousands of distinct CDR3 sequences, with less than 40% found just once. Sample share makes this clonotype medium-sized. The antigen remains undetermined. Time point of the sample: late sampling 161 to 241 days after vaccination in a few convalescent patients. The treatment: approximately 9-day PBMC culture with coronavirus spike peptide pools or control peptides (ViraFEST assay). CDR3 length: 16 residues. Germline V lookup: CDR1 MNHNS, CDR2 SASEGT. V was cut by 7 bases and J by 2 bases, with 18 bases left in between.

The TCR originated in a human donor who had recovered from COVID-19. This specimen consisted of CD4+ T cells from blood, cultured in vitro, obtained about 7 months after SARS-CoV-2 vaccination. The chain recombines TRBV6-1 with TRBJ1-5; D is perhaps TRBD1 (5 bases). In nucleotides, the CDR3 is TGTGCCAGCACCCGTTGGGCGACAGAGCGCAATCAGCCCCAGCATTTT. Protein product: CASTRWATERNQPQHF.